The clone carrying this T cell receptor (beta chain) occurred many times. Its specificity is unknown. TCR beta VDJ and CDR3 profiles were obtained from a genomic DNA template. One entry per CDR3 protein, called by TCRdb with MiXCR from the reads. The sample lists about 210,000 distinct CDR3 sequences, almost 35% seen once, with 0.95% to 1.2% in the top ten. This entry belongs to a study of CD8+CD57+ T cells in acquired aplastic anemia. For the study at large: Sorted CD4+ and CD8+ cells yielded around 3.2 ug of DNA on average. CD4+ reads averaged about 9.9 million in healthy donors. The study's findings and limits: Some 30 was the count of CD8+ CDR3 sequences that patients shared with controls.

Germline V gene sequence: CDR1 LGHNA, CDR2 YNFKEQ. The V gene lost 0 bases and the J gene lost 5 bases, with 8 bases spanning the gap. The CDR3 sequence is 15 residues long. The TCR sequence derives from a human donor in good health, serving as a control. The sequencing sample was made of sorted CD4+, CD8+, or CD8+CD57+ T cells (not recorded which) from PBMCs. This chain links TRBV4-2 with TRBJ1-6, with a tentative D call TRBD1 (5 bases). The CDR3 nucleotides are TGTGCCAGCAGCCAAGATGGGGACCATAATTCACCCCTCCACTTT. Amino acid sequence: CASSQDGDHNSPLHF.